This T cell receptor (beta chain) was observed in a study of robustness of blood B and T cell sequencing (dated by TCRdb to the late 2010s). Study-level background: The study was designed to determine how much peripheral blood is required to reliably characterize an individual's TCRbeta and IgG repertoires. Each of the roughly 9 independently drawn blood samples had its TCRbeta and IgG repertoires measured. Two replicate TCRbeta cDNA libraries were prepared from one shared RNA pool from a single 10 ml draw, serving as technical replicates.

Receptor libraries were prepared by PCR. This sample was sequenced with an Illumina MiSeq. cDNA was made using SMARTScribe reverse transcriptase and a 5' template-switch oligo that added a universal priming site. The template-switch oligo carried a 12-nucleotide random unique molecular identifier (UMI) that tagged each cDNA molecule. Chain-specific reverse primers targeted TCRbeta transcripts during reverse transcription. Uracil DNA glycosylase treatment was used to remove residual template-switch adapters, and a Qiagen MinElute kit was used to purify the cDNA. For the first PCR, KAPA HiFi HotStart ReadyMix was used for roughly 23 cycles, with amplification split across four 50 ul reactions containing step-out primers. Before further amplification, first-round PCR products were gel-purified. Illumina Nextera adapters were added in a second approximately 8-cycle PCR, after which libraries were purified and pooled. A 50-nucleotide 5' read captured the UMI barcode for each TCRbeta molecule. The original pipeline was this. Reads were grouped by UMI into consensus reads using the MIGEC toolkit. Forward and reverse consensus reads were merged with PEAR to produce final reads. Identical UMI-sequence pairs shared across libraries were treated as cross-sample contamination and removed by a custom decontamination script. V(D)J assignment and CDR3 extraction were performed with MIGMAP, a wrapper around IgBLAST. A TCR clonotype was defined as sharing the same V gene, J gene and CDR3 amino acid sequence, and CDR1 and CDR2 were not sequenced. The public reads were reprocessed in TCRdb via fastp at Q25 and MiXCR, keeping in-frame beta chains. Entries that share a CDR3 protein sequence are merged under the most common genes and DNA. The V and J calls were determined by TCRdb, not by the authors. Within this sample are just under 1,500 distinct CDR3 sequences, with about 66% of them counted one time only. Clones ranked in the top ten supply around 40% of the sample.

The germline V gene yields SQVTM for CDR1 and ANQGSEA for CDR2. At the junction V is shortened by 1 base and J by 3 bases, with 17 bases in between. The CDR3 runs 16 residues from the cysteine to the phenylalanine. CDR3 DNA is the only sequence kept; it has 48 bases, read in frame from the first base. TCRbeta repertoires were measured from mRNA instead of genomic DNA, an approach that captures expressed receptors. Leukocytes from the buffy coat were collected into Trizol, and RNA was extracted using the Direct-zol RNA MiniPrep Plus kit with no cell sorting. To separate plasma, buffy coat and red blood cells, the EDTA blood tubes were centrifuged right away at 4 degrees C. Overall study outcomes, separate from this receptor: Combining 3 or 4 tubes (roughly 30-45 ml blood) brought coverage of the top 10,000 TCRbeta clonotypes close to saturation. EDTA tubes required immediate fractionation, limiting use in multi-site collections. When technical replicate libraries were compared, 85% to 95% of the top 10,000 TCRbeta clonotypes in one library also turned up in the other. Pooling tubes did not make the overlap of rare TCRbeta clonotypes any better, which implies that much larger blood volumes would be needed to capture those rare clonotypes. A full plateau was not reached by TCRbeta rarefaction curves, suggesting under-sequencing or many low-abundance clonotypes. The 1,000 most abundant TCRbeta clonotypes from the pooled draws were found in every single 10 ml sample. Evidence of cross-contamination, likely resulting from batch processing, was observed in one pair of TCRbeta libraries, and the UMI-sequence pairs shared between the two libraries were removed.

Concerning this clonotype itself: What this receptor recognizes is not known. No much larger clone is present one base from it, and per-base qualities are unavailable.

The sample taken for sequencing was peripheral blood. Recombination linked TRBV29-1 to TRBJ2-3; a tentative D call is TRBD2 (5 bases match). This sequence originates from a human donor in good health. The DNA sequence is given as TGCAGCGTTGAAGGGATCGGGGATGGGAAAACAGATACGCAGTATTTT. It encodes CSVEGIGDGKTDTQYF.